This T cell receptor (beta chain) appears in the sequencing data of a study of cytomegalovirus exposure and HLA in healthy donors. The CDR3 runs to 16 residues. V gave up 3 bases and J gave up 5 bases, with 21 bases separating them. In germline, CDR1 is SGDLS, CDR2 YYNGEE. Regarding the study as a whole: Per a prior analysis, the majority of TCR beta V segments were productive roughly 87% or roughly 30% of the time. Later work showed greater clonal expansion in HLA-associated TCR beta chains than in equally common others. Later analysis showed most CMV-associated TCR beta chains appearing HLA-restricted.

Participants comprised healthy donors of bone marrow. Researchers ran the PCR with 60 Vbeta and 13 Jbeta primers. The assay was immunoSEQ multiplex PCR, and TCRdb's table has in-frame clones only and misses some. Here the sample spans about 140,000 clones, over 70% being singletons. Concerning this clone: Its cognate antigen is unknown.

The chain employs TRBV9 and TRBJ2-7; tentative D call: TRBD2 (6 bases). Sequenced input: PBMCs. The source is a man aged 40-55 years in good health and CMV-seronegative. The CDR3 loop is CASSGNGGDELDEQYF. In nucleotides, the CDR3 is TGTGCCAGCAGCGGAAACGGAGGGGATGAACTGGACGAGCAGTACTTC.